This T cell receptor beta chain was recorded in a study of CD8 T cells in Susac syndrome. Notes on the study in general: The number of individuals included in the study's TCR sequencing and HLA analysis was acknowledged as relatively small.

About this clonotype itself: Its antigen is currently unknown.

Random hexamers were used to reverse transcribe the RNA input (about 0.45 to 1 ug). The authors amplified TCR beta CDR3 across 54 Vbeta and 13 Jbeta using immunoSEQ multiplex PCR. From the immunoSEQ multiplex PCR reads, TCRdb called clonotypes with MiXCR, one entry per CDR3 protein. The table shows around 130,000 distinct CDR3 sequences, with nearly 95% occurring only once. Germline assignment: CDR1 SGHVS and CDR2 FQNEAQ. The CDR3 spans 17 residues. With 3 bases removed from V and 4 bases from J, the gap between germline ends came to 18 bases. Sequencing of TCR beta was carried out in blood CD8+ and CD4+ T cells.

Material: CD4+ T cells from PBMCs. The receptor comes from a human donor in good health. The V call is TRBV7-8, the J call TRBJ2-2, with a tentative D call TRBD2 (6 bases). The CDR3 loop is CASSFARGLGGTGELFF. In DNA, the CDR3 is TGTGCCAGCAGCTTTGCTCGGGGTCTGGGGGGCACCGGGGAGCTGTTTTTT.